Below, 21 T cell receptor beta chains from the same sample are listed, as sequenced in a study of blood T cell repertoires in COVID-19. Method: immunoSEQ multiplex PCR; TCRdb's copy keeps in-frame clones and lacks some. Among 130,000 to 150,000 clones listed, 75% to 90% were seen once. The sample comprised peripheral blood. All receptors derive from a woman aged 55-69 years with COVID-19, enrolled during active disease.

V is TRBV4-1 and J is TRBJ2-5, with TRBD1 identical over 7 bases. The length of the CDR3 is 15 residues. J lost 5 bases, V lost 0 bases, and 6 bases had no gene match. The germline V gene has CDR1 MGHRA and CDR2 YSYEKL. The chain's CDR3 is CASSQDLSRGETQYF. DNA for the CDR3: TGCGCCAGCAGCCAAGATCTCTCCAGGGGGGAGACCCAGTACTTC.

In this sample, this clone turned up a few times. The genes are TRBV4-2 and TRBJ2-7, with D unclear. There are 14 residues in the CDR3. Germline-derived CDR1 and CDR2 are LGHNA and YNFKEQ. Trimming shortened V by 0 bases and J by 2 bases, and 8 bases separated the two germline ends. CDR3 bases: TGTGCCAGCAGCCAAGATCGGCAGGCCTACGAGCAGTACTTC. Amino acid sequence: CASSQDRQAYEQYF.

This clone was recorded a few times. The chain has TRBV6-5 and TRBJ2-7, with 7 nucleotides matching TRBD1. The germline CDR1 and CDR2 sequences are MNHEY and SVGAGI. With V trimmed by 8 bases and J by 3 bases, 10 bases remained unmatched. The CDR3 extends over 14 amino acids. DNA of the CDR3: TGTGCCAGCTCGTCCCCGGGACAGAGCTACGAGCAGTACTTC. This codes for CASSSPGQSYEQYF.

Points on this clone: The same CDR3 is also encoded by other DNA sequences in this sample. The rearrangement uses TRBV9 and TRBJ1-3; D possibly corresponds to TRBD1 (6 bases). The germline gives CDR1 SGDLS, CDR2 YYNGEE. This CDR3 has 15 amino acids. V dropped 3 bases and J dropped 0 bases, with 10 bases sitting between them. The CDR3 DNA follows: TGTGCCAGCAGCGCCGGACAGACCTCTGGAAACACCATATATTTT. Residues: CASSAGQTSGNTIYF.

In its sample, this clone was seen once. This chain links TRBV19 with TRBJ2-5; 7 nucleotides agree with TRBD1. CDR1 is LNHDA and CDR2 is SQIVND in the germline V gene (reference sequence). V trimming: 3 bases; J trimming: 2 bases; junction bases outside the gene matches: 0. The CDR3 runs 13 residues. The CDR3 DNA sequence: TGTGCCAGTAGTATGACAGGGCAAGAGACCCAGTACTTC. Translation: CASSMTGQETQYF.

The chain carries TRBV5-1 and TRBJ1-1; 8 bases line up with TRBD1. V dropped 4 bases and J dropped 7; count of bases not matched to a gene: 12. CDR3 length: 15 residues. Looked up from germline, CDR1 is SGHRS and CDR2 is YFSETQ. The chain's CDR3 is CASSSRGPGGLEAFF. The CDR3 DNA follows: TGCGCCAGCAGCAGCAGGGGGCCGGGCGGCCTTGAAGCTTTCTTT.

The J gene is TRBJ1-1, the V gene TRBV5-6; maybe TRBD1 (6 bases). V was shortened by 4 bases and J by 0 bases, with 16 bases between the two germline ends. The CDR3 runs to 16 residues. From germline, CDR1 is SGHDT and CDR2 YYEEEE. The CDR3 loop reads CASSAEGSGVNTEAFF. The CDR3 DNA is TGTGCCAGCAGCGCGGAAGGGTCAGGGGTGAACACTGAAGCTTTCTTT.

V gene TRBV19 combines with J gene TRBJ1-4; 7 bases align to TRBD1. The trim removed 5 bases at V and 5 bases at J, leaving 5 bases unmatched. Germline-derived CDR1 and CDR2 are LNHDA and SQIVND (reference sequence). The CDR3 contains 14 residues. As DNA, the CDR3 is TGTGCCAGTAGTTTGACAGGGAAGAATGAAAAACTGTTTTTT. Translating it yields CASSLTGKNEKLFF.

CDR3 nucleotide sequence: TGCGCCAGCAGCTTGAACCCAGGGACAGACGGATACGAGCAGTACTTC. Amino acid sequence: CASSLNPGTDGYEQYF. This chain uses TRBV5-1 with TRBJ2-7; 7 bases agree with TRBD1. Germline assignment: CDR1 SGHRS and CDR2 YFSETQ. J gave up 4 bases and V 1 base, and 11 bases lay outside the gene matches. The CDR3 sequence is 16 residues long.

The V and J genes are TRBV7-3 and TRBJ1-1, with D possibly being TRBD1 (5 bases). Germline loops: CDR1 SGHTA, CDR2 FQGTGA. V lost 0 bases, J lost 3 bases, and 11 bases lay in between. CDR3 size: 15 residues. In DNA form, the CDR3 reads TGTGCCAGCAGCTTAACTAGTGGAGGGGACACTGAAGCTTTCTTT. Protein: CASSLTSGGDTEAFF.

V is TRBV6-2 or TRBV6-3 and J is TRBJ1-1; D call uncertain. This CDR3 is 12 amino acids long. Germline V CDR1 and CDR2: MNHEY, SVGEGT. V was clipped by 0 bases and J by 11 bases, with 10 bases between them. This CDR3 is CASSYSEELAFF. In nucleotides, the CDR3 is TGTGCCAGCAGTTACTCTGAAGAGTTGGCTTTCTTT.

The V call is TRBV7-9, the J call TRBJ1-1, with 7 bases aligning to TRBD1. Germline V CDR1 and CDR2: SEHNR, FQNEAQ (reference sequence). The CDR3 totals 13 residues. Unmatched junction bases numbered 11, after V lost 5 bases and J lost 11 bases. The CDR3 here is CASSTGQSPQAFF. The CDR3, as DNA: TGTGCCAGCAGCACGGGACAGAGCCCTCAGGCTTTCTTT.

This clone has only a few counts. V and J are TRBV7-8 and TRBJ1-2, with TRBD1 matching 9 bases. V was clipped by 5 bases and J by 4 bases; unmatched bases: 8. The CDR3 spans 15 residues. The germline gives CDR1 SGHVS, CDR2 FQNEAQ. This CDR3 reads CASSPGQGSSYGYTF. In DNA form, the CDR3 reads TGTGCCAGCAGCCCTGGACAGGGGTCGAGCTATGGCTACACCTTC.

This clone was observed a few times. The rearrangement joins TRBV2 to TRBJ1-2, with 9 bases matching TRBD1. Germline CDR1 is SNHLY and CDR2 is FYNNEI. The CDR3 has 14 amino acids. Trimming at V came to 6 bases and at J to 6 bases, leaving 8 bases not matched to a gene. The CDR3 region is CASSAGTGWDGYTF. The CDR3 coding sequence is TGTGCCAGCAGCGCCGGGACAGGGTGGGATGGCTACACCTTC.

The V gene is TRBV7-9, the J gene TRBJ1-1; TRBD1 might be the D (6 bases). The length of the CDR3 is 13 residues. Germline V gene sequence: CDR1 SEHNR, CDR2 FQNEAQ (reference sequence). The V end was cut by 6 bases, the J end by 2 bases, with 10 bases between. In DNA form, the CDR3 reads TGTGCCAGCAGTCAACAGGGTAACACTGAAGCTTTCTTT. Protein: CASSQQGNTEAFF.

This chain links TRBV13 with TRBJ2-3; TRBD2 matches at 8 bases. The V segment lost 5 bases and the J segment 3 bases; nucleotides outside the gene matches: 16. Germline V gene lookup returns CDR1 PRHDT and CDR2 FYEKMQ (reference sequence). CDR3 length: 18 residues. The CDR3 spells CASSAPKSTGLETDTQYF. CDR3 bases: TGTGCCAGCAGCGCACCAAAATCGACGGGACTAGAGACAGATACGCAGTATTTT.

The V and J genes are TRBV5-6 and TRBJ1-3; unclear D gene. The germline CDR1 and CDR2 sequences are SGHDT and YYEEEE. The V end was cut by 2 bases, the J end by 0 bases, with 15 bases between. The CDR3 covers 17 residues. The CDR3 region is CASSFGPLSDSGNTIYF. The CDR3 DNA reads TGTGCCAGCAGCTTTGGTCCTCTTAGTGACTCTGGAAACACCATATATTTT.

This chain uses TRBV2 with TRBJ2-2; the D is unclear. Trimming pared 0 bases from V and 4 bases from J, leaving 9 bases between. The CDR3 extends over 15 amino acids. Germline V gives CDR1 SNHLY, CDR2 FYNNEI. For the CDR3, the DNA is TGTGCCAGCAGTGAAGCGGTCAGAATCACCGGGGAGCTGTTTTTT. Protein: CASSEAVRITGELFF. The variable domain in full, with the rest retrieved from reference TRBV2 and TRBJ2-2, is EPEVTQTPSHQVTQMGQEVILRCVPISNHLYFYWYRQILGQKVEFLVSFYNNEISEKSEIFDDQFSVERPDGSNFTLKIRSTKLEDSAMYFCASSEAVRITGELFFGEGSRLTVL.

The chain has TRBV18 and TRBJ2-7, with D hard to call. Germline V gene sequence: CDR1 KGHSH, CDR2 LQKENI. Deletions cut 5 bases from V and 3 bases from J, with 8 bases between. The CDR3 is 12 residues long. The CDR3 loop reads CASSSTNYEQYF. The CDR3 DNA sequence: TGTGCCAGCTCATCGACAAACTACGAGCAGTACTTC.

The genes are TRBV2 and TRBJ1-6; no reliable D call. Germline CDR1 and CDR2: SNHLY and FYNNEI. V shed 7 bases and J shed 5 bases, with 12 bases lying between them. CDR3 length: 14 residues. The CDR3 is CASNFAGNNSPLHF. Here the CDR3 DNA reads TGTGCCAGCAATTTCGCAGGAAATAATTCACCCCTCCACTTT.

The J gene is TRBJ1-2, the V gene TRBV5-4, with 7 bases matching TRBD1. The germline V gene has CDR1 SGHNT and CDR2 YYREEE (reference sequence). The CDR3 extends over 14 amino acids. With V trimmed by 5 bases and J by 4 bases, 8 bases remained unmatched. The CDR3 spells CASSKDRLLYGYTF. The CDR3 region has the DNA TGTGCCAGCAGTAAGGACAGGTTACTCTATGGCTACACCTTC.